This T cell receptor beta chain was recovered during a study of T cells in Graves' hyperthyroidism and ophthalmopathy. This clonotype was counted at least ten times. V gave up 3 bases and J gave up 2 bases, with 7 bases separating them. The CDR3 extends over 13 amino acids. CDR1 and CDR2 from the germline V gene are LNHDA and SQIVND (reference sequence). There were TCR beta CDR3 regions amplified from RNA transcripts. Carried out on the TCR CDR3, a first-round RT-PCR used the HTBI primer set. MiXCR, run by TCRdb on the multiplex PCR reads, gives a single entry per CDR3 protein. Among roughly 510,000 distinct CDR3 sequences listed, less than 25% were seen once.

The receptor was derived from a man younger than 35 with Graves' hyperthyroidism. The source material was blood. The chain joins TRBV19 to TRBJ1-2; D is unclear. Here the CDR3 DNA reads TGTGCCAGTAGTATTGACACCAACTATGGCTACACCTTC. Translation gives CASSIDTNYGYTF. The full variable domain, in which reference TRBV19 and TRBJ1-2 provide the parts outside the CDR3, is DGGITQSPKYLFRKEGQNVTLSCEQNLNHDAMYWYRQDPGQGLRLIYYSQIVNDFQKGDIAEGYSVSREKKESFPLTVTSAQKNPTAFYLCASSIDTNYGYTFGSGTRLTVV.